The entry below describes one T cell receptor beta chain. This record comes from a study of blood T cell repertoires in COVID-19. Assay used: immunoSEQ multiplex PCR; TCRdb lists only in-frame clones, some missing. Counted here are approximately 170,000 clones, roughly 86% occurring once; the ten biggest clones make up roughly 3%. Sequencing used peripheral blood. This receptor was identified in an older man with acute or convalescent COVID-19.

The CDR3 bases are TGTGCCAGCAGCCAAGTGTGGAGTGGAGAGACCCAGTACTTC. Translating gives CASSQVWSGETQYF. This rearrangement joins TRBV14 to TRBJ2-5; D not resolved. The CDR3 has 14 residues. Trimming took off 1 base at V and 4 bases at J, with 10 bases between the two ends. Germline V gene lookup returns CDR1 SGHDN and CDR2 FVKESK.